These 15 T cell receptor beta chains were sequenced from one sample in a study of type 1 regulatory T cells. These receptors are not linked to any known antigen. TCRdb redid the calling of the reads with MiXCR, one entry per CDR3 protein. The data contain roughly 67,000 distinct CDR3 sequences, 63% of them singletons. The specimen was cultured T cells, either the whole culture or a sorted T cell fraction (not recorded which). Indicated subset: Tr1-enriched cell product generated in vitro against host alloantigens. The origin of the receptors is a human donor in good health.

This clonotype has just a few counts. The chain links TRBV20-1 to TRBJ2-1, with 12 bases aligning to TRBD2. This CDR3 comprises 17 residues. The germline V gene has CDR1 DFQATT and CDR2 SNEGSKA (reference sequence). V lost 3 bases and J lost 7; bases outside the gene matches: 13. CDR3 sequence: CSARDPSSGRAKNEQFF. Here the CDR3 DNA reads TGCAGTGCTAGGGACCCCTCTAGCGGGAGGGCCAAGAATGAGCAGTTCTTC.

This clonotype was picked up a small number of times. The CDR3 DNA is TGTGCCAGTAGACGAGCGGCAATGAACACCGGGGAGCTGTTTTTT. This translates into CASRRAAMNTGELFF. V is TRBV19 and J is TRBJ2-2; D possibly corresponds to TRBD2 (5 bases). Germline CDR1 is LNHDA and CDR2 is SQIVND (reference sequence). This CDR3 comprises 15 residues. The ends were cut back, 6 bases at V and 1 base at J, with 12 bases in the middle.

V is TRBV3-1 and J is TRBJ2-5; a possible D gene is TRBD1 (6 bases). V lost 4 bases, J lost 4 bases, and 13 bases lay in between. Germline lookup yields CDR1 LGHDT and CDR2 YNNKEL (reference sequence). This CDR3 spans 14 amino acids. DNA for the CDR3: TGTGCCAGCAGCCCTCAGGGGATTCCAGAGACCCAGTACTTC. Translated, it gives CASSPQGIPETQYF.

A few counts support this clonotype. The rearrangement uses TRBV19 and TRBJ1-5; D gene ambiguous. The germline gives CDR1 LNHDA, CDR2 SQIVND (reference sequence). Trimming cost V 11 bases and J 7 bases, with 18 bases left between them. The CDR3 contains 13 residues. The DNA for the CDR3 is TGTGCCGGCAGCGTGGGCATGCGGCAGCCCCAGCATTTT. Residues: CAGSVGMRQPQHF.

The gene calls are TRBV6-2 or TRBV6-3 and TRBJ2-7; D ambiguous. Trimming shortened V by 2 bases and J by 0 bases, and 5 bases separated the two germline ends. The CDR3 is 13 amino acids. From germline, CDR1 is MNHEY and CDR2 SVGEGT. The CDR3 region has the DNA TGTGCCAGCAGTTACGGGTTCTCCTACGAGCAGTACTTC. It translates to CASSYGFSYEQYF.

The chain links TRBV10-1 to TRBJ2-3; D is undetermined. The CDR3 is 14 amino acids. Per germline, CDR1 WNHNN and CDR2 SYGVQD (reference sequence). Trimming cost V 3 bases and J 4 bases, with 11 bases left between them. DNA for the CDR3: TGCGCCAGCAGTGATCCCCAAATTGCAGATACGCAGTATTTT. Amino acids: CASSDPQIADTQYF.

V is TRBV5-1 and J is TRBJ1-1; TRBD1 matches 8 bases. V gave up 2 bases and J gave up 7 bases; unmatched junction bases: 4. The CDR3 loop spans 13 amino acids. CDR1 and CDR2 (germline): SGHRS, YFSETQ. The CDR3 is CASSFWGTGEAFF. CDR3 in DNA: TGCGCCAGCAGCTTCTGGGGGACAGGTGAAGCTTTCTTT.

This chain uses TRBV2 with TRBJ2-4; 13 bases agree with TRBD2. There are 17 residues in the CDR3. Looked up from germline, CDR1 is SNHLY and CDR2 is FYNNEI. V shed 4 bases and J 0 bases; nucleotides not matched to a gene: 3. For the CDR3, the DNA is TGTGCCAGCAGTGTACTAGCGGGAGGGGTAGCCAAAAACATTCAGTACTTC. This translates into CASSVLAGGVAKNIQYF. The full variable domain, in which reference TRBV2 and TRBJ2-4 provide the parts outside the CDR3, is EPEVTQTPSHQVTQMGQEVILRCVPISNHLYFYWYRQILGQKVEFLVSFYNNEISEKSEIFDDQFSVERPDGSNFTLKIRSTKLEDSAMYFCASSVLAGGVAKNIQYFGAGTRLSVL.

This clonotype came up once. This chain connects TRBV19 to TRBJ2-1; unclear D gene. Germline V gene data show CDR1 as LNHDA and CDR2 as SQIVND (reference sequence). The CDR3 contains 14 residues. With 9 bases removed from V and 3 bases from J, the gap between germline ends came to 15 bases. The CDR3 protein is CASPPPPGYNEQFF. CDR3 bases: TGTGCCAGCCCCCCGCCCCCGGGCTACAATGAGCAGTTCTTC. The full variable domain, with the rest looked up from reference TRBV19 and TRBJ2-1, is DGGITQSPKYLFRKEGQNVTLSCEQNLNHDAMYWYRQDPGQGLRLIYYSQIVNDFQKGDIAEGYSVSREKKESFPLTVTSAQKNPTAFYLCASPPPPGYNEQFFGPGTRLTVL.

The rearrangement uses TRBV20-1 and TRBJ2-1, with 11 bases lining up with TRBD2. V lost 4 bases to trimming and J lost 7 bases; unmatched junction nucleotides: 3. CDR3 length: 13 amino acids. Germline values: CDR1 DFQATT, CDR2 SNEGSKA (reference sequence). The CDR3 loop is CSATSGRRNEQFF. Written as DNA, the CDR3 is TGCAGTGCTACTAGCGGGAGGAGGAATGAGCAGTTCTTC.

In the case of this clonotype: Sequence at one end of the junction differs from germline and may be a read error. This chain uses TRBV6-5 with TRBJ2-3; TRBD2 aligns across 8 bases. Looked up from germline, CDR1 is MNHEY and CDR2 is SVGAGI. This CDR3 has 14 amino acids. This CDR3 is CATRAGVSTDMQYF. The CDR3 DNA reads TGTGCCACGAGAGCGGGAGTAAGCACAGATATGCAGTATTTT.

V usage is TRBV12-3 or TRBV12-4 and J usage is TRBJ1-2; D perhaps matches TRBD1 (6 bases). With 5 bases removed from V and 1 base from J, the gap between germline ends came to 17 bases. The CDR3 runs 16 residues. CDR3 nucleotides: TGTGCCAGCAGTCCGGAGTGGGGGCTCGGTAACTATGGCTACACCTTC. This sequence encodes CASSPEWGLGNYGYTF.

The rearrangement joins TRBV21-1 to TRBJ2-3; TRBD1, as called in the table, went unchecked against the DNA. TRBV21-1 is deemed a pseudogene. This CDR3 has 16 amino acids. The CDR3 DNA reads TGTGCCAGCAGCAAAGCGGGGGGGAGCAGCACAGATACGCAGTATTTT. Residues: CASSKAGGSSTDTQYF.

The V gene is TRBV1, the J gene TRBJ2-7; the table assigns TRBD1, which was not confirmed against the DNA. TRBV1 is shown as a pseudogene. The CDR3 totals 16 residues. This chain's CDR3 is CTSSQDWGTNQYEQYF. The DNA of the CDR3 is TGCACCAGCAGCCAAGATTGGGGGACAAACCAATACGAGCAGTACTTC.

This clonotype is a singleton in its sample. The chain combines TRBV19 with TRBJ1-1; no definite D call. Per germline, CDR1 LNHDA and CDR2 SQIVND (reference sequence). Trimming took 5 bases from V and 1 from J, leaving 8 bases between them. This CDR3 has 13 amino acids. The CDR3 reads CASSELRNTEAFF. In DNA, the CDR3 is TGTGCCAGTAGTGAGTTGAGGAACACTGAAGCTTTCTTT.